The rows below give T cell receptor beta chains drawn from one sample of a study of blood T cell repertoires in COVID-19. Sequenced by immunoSEQ multiplex PCR; TCRdb stores in-frame clones only, minus some. The sample lists about 210,000 clones; about 84% were seen once. The sequencing sample was made of peripheral blood. All receptors come from a woman older than 75 with COVID-19, enrolled during active disease. Both conserved end residues are part of each CDR3. D genes are given only for firm matches. Clone size is shown for a subset of rows, as once, few, many or a class of expanded clone.

d_gene: TRBD1
v_gene: TRBV6-5
abundance: NA
j_gene: TRBJ1-2
CDR3aa: CASGTGVGNYGYTF
CDR3nt: TGTGCCAGCGGTACAGGGGTGGGGAACTATGGCTACACCTTC

d_gene: NA
v_gene: TRBV5-1
abundance: NA
j_gene: TRBJ2-7
CDR3aa: CASSLELGPYEQYF
CDR3nt: TGCGCCAGCAGCTTGGAGCTAGGTCCCTACGAGCAGTACTTC

d_gene: NA
v_gene: TRBV27
abundance: NA
j_gene: TRBJ1-4
CDR3aa: CASSPDIYEKLFF
CDR3nt: TGTGCCAGCAGTCCCGACATATATGAAAAACTGTTTTTT

d_gene: TRBD2
v_gene: TRBV15
abundance: NA
j_gene: TRBJ2-7
CDR3aa: CATRLTSGGLYEQYF
CDR3nt: TGTGCCACCAGACTAACTAGCGGGGGACTCTACGAGCAGTACTTC

d_gene: TRBD1
v_gene: TRBV25-1
abundance: NA
j_gene: TRBJ1-2
CDR3aa: CASRLTGVGYGYTF
CDR3nt: TGTGCCAGCAGGCTGACAGGGGTAGGGTATGGCTACACCTTC

d_gene: TRBD2
v_gene: TRBV7-9
abundance: NA
j_gene: TRBJ2-3
CDR3aa: CASSLDLSSGSTDTQYF
CDR3nt: TGTGCCAGCAGCTTAGACCTCTCTAGCGGGAGTACAGATACGCAGTATTTT

d_gene: TRBD1
v_gene: TRBV20-1
abundance: NA
j_gene: TRBJ2-7
CDR3aa: CAGQGPYEQYF
CDR3nt: TGCGCGGGACAGGGTCCCTACGAGCAGTACTTC

d_gene: TRBD1
v_gene: TRBV5-5
abundance: few
j_gene: TRBJ1-6
CDR3aa: CASSSSTGGSNSPLHF
CDR3nt: TGTGCCAGCAGCTCCTCCACAGGGGGCTCCAATTCACCCCTCCACTTT

d_gene: NA
v_gene: TRBV7-9
abundance: NA
j_gene: TRBJ2-7
CDR3aa: CASSPREFAYEQYF
CDR3nt: TGTGCCAGCAGCCCTCGGGAGTTCGCCTACGAGCAGTACTTC

d_gene: TRBD2
v_gene: TRBV5-1
abundance: NA
j_gene: TRBJ2-3
CDR3aa: CASSSGGQGDTQYF
CDR3nt: TGCGCCAGCAGCTCGGGGGGGCAGGGAGATACGCAGTATTTT

d_gene: TRBD1
v_gene: TRBV6-5
abundance: NA
j_gene: TRBJ2-3
CDR3aa: CASSYRQGTDTQYF
CDR3nt: TGTGCCAGCAGTTACCGACAGGGGACCGATACGCAGTATTTT

d_gene: NA
v_gene: TRBV5-1
abundance: NA
j_gene: TRBJ2-7
CDR3aa: CASKRASMQDWDGTYEQYF
CDR3nt: TGCGCCAGCAAGCGAGCCTCAATGCAGGACTGGGATGGAACCTACGAGCAGTACTTC

d_gene: NA
v_gene: TRBV5-1
abundance: NA
j_gene: TRBJ1-1
CDR3aa: CASSPRNYRETEAFF
CDR3nt: TGCGCCAGCAGCCCGAGGAATTACAGGGAGACTGAAGCTTTCTTT

d_gene: NA
v_gene: TRBV19
abundance: NA
j_gene: TRBJ1-5
CDR3aa: CASSKQGIQPQHF
CDR3nt: TGTGCCAGTAGTAAGCAGGGTATTCAGCCCCAGCATTTT

d_gene: NA
v_gene: TRBV7-9
abundance: NA
j_gene: TRBJ1-3
CDR3aa: CASSTPGGSGNTIYF
CDR3nt: TGTGCCAGCTCCACTCCCGGAGGCTCTGGAAACACCATATATTTT

d_gene: NA
v_gene: TRBV6-5
abundance: NA
j_gene: TRBJ1-3
CDR3aa: CASDRGGSGNTIYF
CDR3nt: TGTGCCAGCGACCGAGGGGGCTCTGGAAACACCATATATTTT

d_gene: NA
v_gene: TRBV14
abundance: NA
j_gene: TRBJ1-4
CDR3aa: CASSQDRTAQYAVFNEKLFF
CDR3nt: TGTGCCAGCAGCCAAGATCGGACAGCCCAATACGCTGTTTTTAATGAAAAACTGTTTTTT

d_gene: TRBD2
v_gene: TRBV4-2
abundance: NA
j_gene: TRBJ2-1
CDR3aa: CASSQVNSGSGDEQFF
CDR3nt: TGTGCCAGCAGCCAAGTTAATAGCGGGAGCGGGGATGAGCAGTTCTTC